This T cell receptor (beta chain) comes out of a study of blood T cell repertoires in COVID-19. Overall study context: Acute and convalescent COVID-19 specimens originated in the United States, Italy and Spain. In each case, the material was cDNA or gDNA derived from T cells, B-cell-depleted T cells, or PBMCs.

The length of the CDR3 is 18 residues. Germline V lookup: CDR1 MNHEY, CDR2 SMNVEV (reference sequence). The J segment lost 4 bases and the V segment lost 0 bases, leaving 10 bases of the junction unmatched. Authors' analysis steps: Reference gene primer amplification gave nucleated cell count estimates. The protocol was immunoSEQ multiplex PCR, while the TCRdb copy is restricted to in-frame clones and leaves out a portion. The V and J calls and the clone size are those of that table, but D and trimming were determined from the DNA. This sample carries 15,000 to 17,000 clones, 85% to 90% of them seen once, and the ten largest clones take under 60%.

Sequenced input: peripheral blood. The clonotype originates from a man between 60 and 75 years old with acute or convalescent COVID-19. The chain carries TRBV27 and TRBJ1-4; 8 nucleotides agree with TRBD1. The CDR3 nucleotides are TGTGCCAGCAGTTTATCGAGGTTCCGGACAGGGCATAATGAAAAACTGTTTTTT. It encodes CASSLSRFRTGHNEKLFF.